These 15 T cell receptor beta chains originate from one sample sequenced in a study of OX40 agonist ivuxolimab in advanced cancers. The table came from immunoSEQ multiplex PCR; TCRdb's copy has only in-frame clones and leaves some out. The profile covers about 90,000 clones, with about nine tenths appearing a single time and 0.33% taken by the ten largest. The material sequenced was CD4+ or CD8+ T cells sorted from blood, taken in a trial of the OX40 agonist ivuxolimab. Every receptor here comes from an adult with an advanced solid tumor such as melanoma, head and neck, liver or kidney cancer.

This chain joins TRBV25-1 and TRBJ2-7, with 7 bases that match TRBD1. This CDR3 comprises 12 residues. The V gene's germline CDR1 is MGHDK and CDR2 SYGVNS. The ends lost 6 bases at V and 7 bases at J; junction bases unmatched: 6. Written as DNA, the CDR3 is TGTGCCAGCAGCGGGACAGCTGGGGAGCAGTACTTC. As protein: CASSGTAGEQYF.

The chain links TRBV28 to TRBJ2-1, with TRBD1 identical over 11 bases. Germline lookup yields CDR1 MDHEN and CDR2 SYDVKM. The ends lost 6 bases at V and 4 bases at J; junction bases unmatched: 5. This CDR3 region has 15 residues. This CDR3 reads CASRDRGQGYNEQFF. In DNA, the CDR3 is TGTGCCAGCAGGGACAGGGGGCAGGGTTACAATGAGCAGTTCTTC.

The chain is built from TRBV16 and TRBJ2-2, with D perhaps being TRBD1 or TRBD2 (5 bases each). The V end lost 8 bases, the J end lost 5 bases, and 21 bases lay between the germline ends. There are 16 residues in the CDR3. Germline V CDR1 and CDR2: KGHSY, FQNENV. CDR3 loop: CASGKGPGGSTGELFF. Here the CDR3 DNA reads TGTGCCAGCGGCAAGGGGCCTGGGGGATCGACCGGGGAGCTGTTTTTT.

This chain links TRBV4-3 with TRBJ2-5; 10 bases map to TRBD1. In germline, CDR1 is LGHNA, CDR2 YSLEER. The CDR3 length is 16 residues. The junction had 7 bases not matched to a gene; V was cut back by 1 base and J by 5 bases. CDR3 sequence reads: CASSQASGTGAETQYF. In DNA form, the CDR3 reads TGCGCCAGCAGCCAAGCTTCCGGGACAGGGGCCGAGACCCAGTACTTC.

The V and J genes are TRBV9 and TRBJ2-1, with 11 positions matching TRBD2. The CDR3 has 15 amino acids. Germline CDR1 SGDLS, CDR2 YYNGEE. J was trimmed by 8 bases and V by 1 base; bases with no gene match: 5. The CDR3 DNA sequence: TGTGCCAGCAGCGTACTAGCGGGAGGTTCGGATGAGCAGTTCTTC. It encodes CASSVLAGGSDEQFF.

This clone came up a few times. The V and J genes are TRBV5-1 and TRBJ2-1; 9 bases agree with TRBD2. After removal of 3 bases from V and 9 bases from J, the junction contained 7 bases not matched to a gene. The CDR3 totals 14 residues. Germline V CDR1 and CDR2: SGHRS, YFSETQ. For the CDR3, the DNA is TGCGCCAGCAGCTCACGCGGGGGGGTCGGTGAGCAGTTCTTC. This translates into CASSSRGGVGEQFF. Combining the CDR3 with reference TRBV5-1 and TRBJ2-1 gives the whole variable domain KAGVTQTPRYLIKTRGQQVTLSCSPISGHRSVSWYQQTPGQGLQFLFEYFSETQRNKGNFPGRFSGRQFSNSRSEMNVSTLELGDSALYLCASSSRGGVGEQFFGPGTRLTVL.

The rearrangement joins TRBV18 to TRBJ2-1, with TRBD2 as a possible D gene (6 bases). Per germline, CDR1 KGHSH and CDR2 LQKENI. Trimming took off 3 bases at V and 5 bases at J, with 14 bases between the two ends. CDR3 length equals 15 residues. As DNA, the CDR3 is TGTGCCAGCTCACCCCAACCAGGCGGGAACAATGAGCAGTTCTTC. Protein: CASSPQPGGNNEQFF.

The CDR3 coding sequence is TGTGCCAGCAGCGTAGACGGGCCTTCCTACAATGAGCAGTTCTTC. As protein: CASSVDGPSYNEQFF. The chain recombines TRBV9 with TRBJ2-1; unclear D gene. Germline CDR1 is SGDLS and CDR2 is YYNGEE. Trimming took 0 bases from V and 1 from J, leaving 8 bases between them. This CDR3 has 15 amino acids.

The CDR3 protein is CATSREASTGELFF. The CDR3 DNA follows: TGTGCCACCAGCAGAGAGGCGAGCACCGGGGAGCTGTTTTTT. The chain recombines TRBV15 with TRBJ2-2; no firm D call. Germline values: CDR1 LNHNV, CDR2 YYDKDF (reference sequence). The CDR3 totals 14 residues. Trimming stripped 0 bases from V and 4 bases from J, with 6 bases between.

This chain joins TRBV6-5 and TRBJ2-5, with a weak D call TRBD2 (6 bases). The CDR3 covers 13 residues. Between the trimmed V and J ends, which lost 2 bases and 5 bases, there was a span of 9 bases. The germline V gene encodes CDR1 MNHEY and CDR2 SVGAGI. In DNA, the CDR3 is TGTGCCAGCAGTTACGGGAGGTTGGAGACCCAGTACTTC. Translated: CASSYGRLETQYF.

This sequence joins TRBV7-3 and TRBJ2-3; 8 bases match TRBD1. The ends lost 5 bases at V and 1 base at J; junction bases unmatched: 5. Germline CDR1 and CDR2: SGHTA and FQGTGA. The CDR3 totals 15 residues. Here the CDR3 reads CASSAGQGGTDTQYF. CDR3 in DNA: TGTGCCAGCAGCGCCGGACAGGGCGGCACAGATACGCAGTATTTT. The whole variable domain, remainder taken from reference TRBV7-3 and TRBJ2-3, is GAGVSQTPSNKVTEKGKYVELRCDPISGHTALYWYRQSLGQGPEFLIYFQGTGAADDSGLPNDRFFAVRPEGSVSTLKIQRTERGDSAVYLCASSAGQGGTDTQYFGPGTRLTVL.

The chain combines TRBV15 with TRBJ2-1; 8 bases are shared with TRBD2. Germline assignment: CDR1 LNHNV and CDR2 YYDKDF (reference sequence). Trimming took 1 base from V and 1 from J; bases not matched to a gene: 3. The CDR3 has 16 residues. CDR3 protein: CATSRGSGSSYNEQFF. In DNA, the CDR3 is TGTGCCACCAGCAGAGGAAGCGGGAGTTCCTACAATGAGCAGTTCTTC.

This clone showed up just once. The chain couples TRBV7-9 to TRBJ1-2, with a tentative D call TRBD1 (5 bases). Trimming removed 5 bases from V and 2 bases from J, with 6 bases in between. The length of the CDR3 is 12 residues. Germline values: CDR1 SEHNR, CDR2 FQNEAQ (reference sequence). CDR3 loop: CASSPGNYGYTF. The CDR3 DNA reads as TGTGCCAGCAGCCCAGGGAACTATGGCTACACCTTC.

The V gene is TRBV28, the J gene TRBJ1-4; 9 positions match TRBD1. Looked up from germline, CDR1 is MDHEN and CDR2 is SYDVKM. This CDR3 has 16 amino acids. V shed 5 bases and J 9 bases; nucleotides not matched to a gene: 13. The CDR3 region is CASSIGMGQGAKKLFF. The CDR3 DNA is TGTGCCAGCAGTATAGGGATGGGACAGGGAGCTAAAAAACTGTTTTTT.

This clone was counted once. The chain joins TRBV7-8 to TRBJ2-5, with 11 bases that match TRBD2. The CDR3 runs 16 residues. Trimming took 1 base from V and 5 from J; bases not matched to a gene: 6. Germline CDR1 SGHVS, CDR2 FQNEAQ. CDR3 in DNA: TGTGCCAGCAGCTTAGTTAGGTCTAGCGGGAGGGAGACCCAGTACTTC. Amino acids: CASSLVRSSGRETQYF. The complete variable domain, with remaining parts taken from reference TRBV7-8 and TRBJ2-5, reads GAGVSQSPRYKVAKRGQDVALRCDPISGHVSLFWYQQALGQGPEFLTYFQNEAQLDKSGLPSDRFFAERPEGSVSTLKIQRTQQEDSAVYLCASSLVRSSGRETQYFGPGTRLLVL.